This TCR beta chain was captured in a study of preoperative IRX-2 immunotherapy in early breast cancer. Germline lookup yields CDR1 KGHSH and CDR2 LQKENI. J lost 4 bases, V lost 0 bases, and 4 bases had no gene match. This CDR3 contains 15 residues. The assay was immunoSEQ multiplex PCR, and TCRdb's table has in-frame clones only and misses some. The table has more than 35,000 clones, 70% to 85% seen once. Stated treatment: preoperative locoregional IRX-2 cytokine immunotherapy. This phase Ib study tested locoregional IRX-2 cytokine immunotherapy given before surgery. V is TRBV18 and J is TRBJ2-5; 8 positions match TRBD1. This receptor was identified in a human donor with breast cancer. The sequencing used tumor tissue, collected after IRX-2 immunotherapy. The DNA for the CDR3 is TGTGCCAGCTCACCACCAACAGGGGGAGGAGAGACCCAGTACTTC. It specifies CASSPPTGGGETQYF. Complete variable domain (other parts from reference TRBV18 and TRBJ2-5): NAGVMQNPRHLVRRRGQEARLRCSPMKGHSHVYWYRQLPEEGLKFMVYLQKENIIDESGMPKERFSAEFPKEGPSILRIQQVVRGDSAAYFCASSPPTGGGETQYFGPGTRLLVL.